This section outlines one T cell receptor beta chain sequence together with its context. Antigen specificity is unknown. The data were obtained in a study of radiotherapy plus CTLA-4 blockade in lung cancer. Across the whole study: Objective responses were recorded in around 18% of patients, with disease control recorded in about 33%. General study points: Reports identified early blood T cell clone dynamics, with interferon-beta, as the best response predictor. Peripheral blood showed expansion of tumor-derived TCR clones after radiotherapy and ipilimumab.

V trimming: 4 bases; J trimming: 0 bases; junction bases outside the gene matches: 3. Germline loops: CDR1 KGHSH, CDR2 LQKENI. The CDR3 length is 16 residues. The method was immunoSEQ multiplex PCR; TCRdb's version includes in-frame clones alone and lacks a portion of them. Seen here are 80,000 to 100,000 clones, around 79% observed once, and the top ten hold approximately 2.6%. Those patients who had chemo-refractory metastatic non-small-cell lung cancer were given focal radiation along with CTLA-4 blockade through ipilimumab. The receptor was isolated from a human donor with non-small cell lung cancer who had a partial response to radiotherapy plus ipilimumab. Some clones in this sample may be carry-over from other donors' samples. Sequencing was performed on peripheral blood, taken from a patient treated with radiotherapy plus ipilimumab. V is TRBV18 and J is TRBJ2-1; 10 bases are a match to TRBD2. Here the CDR3 DNA reads TGTGCCAGCTCACGTAGCGGGGGGTACTCCTACAATGAGCAGTTCTTC. Its translation is CASSRSGGYSYNEQFF.